This paragraph reports one TCR beta chain. The antigen it recognizes is unknown. The sample holds no much larger clone one base away, and base qualities are not on file. The sample's treatment or condition, from its label and the paper: live attenuated yellow fever vaccine strain. A standard Ficoll-Paque protocol was used to isolate PBMCs from peripheral blood. Dynabeads CD4 and CD8 positive selection kits were used to isolate the CD4 and CD8 T-cell fractions. TriZol was used to extract RNA from bulk PBMCs, from CD4 and CD8 fractions, and from dextramer-positive and dextramer-negative fractions. This specimen belongs to a study of T cells after yellow fever vaccination (dated by TCRdb to between 2018 and 2021). About the study as a whole: Libraries from fractions with low cell numbers were prepared with the SMART-Seq v4 Ultra Low Input RNA kit. To follow T-cell clones before and after primary and booster YFV17D yellow fever vaccination, bulk TCR alpha and beta repertoires were sequenced over time. Two healthy male donors made up the cohort, one aged 18 to 29 years and the other aged 30 to 40 years. Blood was collected at multiple timepoints before and after primary and secondary immunization, and bulk PBMC replicates and cell subsets were isolated.

Overall results and qualifications from the work: A small share of clonotypes was detected in both CD4 and CD8 compartments, with the overlap likely arising from convergent recombination. Compared with the primary T-cell response, the secondary T-cell response was weaker but faster, peaking on day 5 rather than day 15. Only two donors were included in the study, so the extent to which the findings can be generalized is limited. Most clones expanded after primary vaccination were re-detected after the booster (almost 98% of CD4 and about nine tenths of CD8), suggesting broad memory maintenance. Because abundant contaminating clonotypes from the bulk population could be contained in FACS-sorted repertoires, computational filtering was required.

TCR cDNA was synthesized by 5'RACE template switching, which introduced a universal primer site and unique molecular identifiers. Priming for cDNA synthesis came from both the TCR alpha and TCR beta constant segments. Library amplification involved two PCR steps, and the second step added sample barcodes and sequencing adapters. Sequencing of libraries was performed on Illumina HiSeq 2500 (2x100 bp) or NovaSeq (2x150 bp). In the original analysis: Demultiplexing of reads and collapsing into UMI consensus sequences were performed with MIGEC, and V(D)J alignment was carried out with MiXCR. Vaccine-responding clonotypes were defined with edgeR using replicate PBMC samples, requiring FDR below 0.01 and a log2 fold change above 5 up to day 15. CD4 or CD8 identity was assigned to each bulk clonotype according to whether the clonotype was present at higher abundance in the sequenced CD4 repertoire or the sequenced CD8 repertoire. TCRdb passed the public sequencing reads through fastp at Q25 and MiXCR, retaining productive beta sequences. All rows with the same CDR3 protein become a single entry with the most common DNA and genes. The V and J calls were determined by TCRdb, not by the authors. The sample table shows roughly 260,000 distinct CDR3 sequences, and around 13% are seen once. 0.4% to 0.65% of the sample goes to the ten largest clones.

Spanning cysteine to phenylalanine, the CDR3 consists of 14 amino acids. Only the CDR3 DNA stays, 42 bases, in frame from base 1. The germline V gene encodes CDR1 DFQATT and CDR2 SNEGSKA (reference sequence). The junction shows trimming of 3 bases on V and 9 bases on J, and the gene matches do not reach 10 bases of it. The sequence was obtained from a young man who received the YFV17D yellow fever vaccine. Specimen: CD4+ T cells sorted from PBMCs, collected 45 days after the yellow fever booster vaccination. The receptor chain draws on TRBV20-1 and TRBJ2-1, with 8 bases matching TRBD2. The CDR3 here reads CSASDSGTAGEQFF. The bases read TGCAGTGCTAGCGATAGCGGGACGGCCGGTGAGCAGTTCTTC.